This paragraph reports one T cell receptor beta chain. The antigen is undetermined. Additional DNA sequences in this sample encode the identical CDR3. This record belongs to a study of cytomegalovirus exposure and HLA in healthy donors. Study in general: T cells numbering some 170 million yielded 95 million to 140 million unique TCR beta sequences in an earlier analysis.

The primer mix had 60 Vbeta and 13 Jbeta primers. Sequencing used immunoSEQ multiplex PCR; TCRdb keeps in-frame clones, though not all of them. Of about 110,000 clones detected, 81% appear once; the ten largest clones hold roughly 2.3%. Germline CDR1 and CDR2: MDHEN and SYDVKM. Trimming removed 4 bases from V and 11 bases from J, with 20 bases in between. CDR3 size: 14 residues. Findings of the study overall: Reported results showed that the classifier diagnosed cytomegalovirus status with high specificity and sensitivity. Cytomegalovirus-associated status was assigned to approximately 160 TCR beta chains. From TCR beta sequences, most subjects' HLA-A and HLA-B alleles were reportedly predicted accurately.

Sequencing used PBMCs. The rearrangement uses TRBV28 and TRBJ1-1; D gene ambiguous. The receptor was isolated from a woman younger than 45 in good health and CMV-seronegative. The CDR3 sequence: CASSSGEGWSSAFF. The CDR3 bases are TGTGCCAGCAGTTCTGGGGAGGGATGGTCGAGCGCTTTCTTT.